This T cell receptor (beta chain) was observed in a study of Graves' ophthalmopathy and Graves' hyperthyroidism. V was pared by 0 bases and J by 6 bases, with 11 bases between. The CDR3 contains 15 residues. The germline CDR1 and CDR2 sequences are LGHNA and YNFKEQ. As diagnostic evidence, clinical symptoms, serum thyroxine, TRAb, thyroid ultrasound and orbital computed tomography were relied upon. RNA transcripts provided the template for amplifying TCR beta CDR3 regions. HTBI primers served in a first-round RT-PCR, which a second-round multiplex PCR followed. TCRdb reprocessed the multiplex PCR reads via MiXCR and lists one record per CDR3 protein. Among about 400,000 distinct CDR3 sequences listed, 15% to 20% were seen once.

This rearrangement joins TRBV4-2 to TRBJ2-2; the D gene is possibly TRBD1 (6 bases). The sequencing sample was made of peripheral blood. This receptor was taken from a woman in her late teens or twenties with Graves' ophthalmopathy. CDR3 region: CASSQENRAPGELFF. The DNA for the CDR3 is TGTGCCAGCAGCCAAGAGAACAGGGCTCCCGGGGAGCTGTTTTTT.